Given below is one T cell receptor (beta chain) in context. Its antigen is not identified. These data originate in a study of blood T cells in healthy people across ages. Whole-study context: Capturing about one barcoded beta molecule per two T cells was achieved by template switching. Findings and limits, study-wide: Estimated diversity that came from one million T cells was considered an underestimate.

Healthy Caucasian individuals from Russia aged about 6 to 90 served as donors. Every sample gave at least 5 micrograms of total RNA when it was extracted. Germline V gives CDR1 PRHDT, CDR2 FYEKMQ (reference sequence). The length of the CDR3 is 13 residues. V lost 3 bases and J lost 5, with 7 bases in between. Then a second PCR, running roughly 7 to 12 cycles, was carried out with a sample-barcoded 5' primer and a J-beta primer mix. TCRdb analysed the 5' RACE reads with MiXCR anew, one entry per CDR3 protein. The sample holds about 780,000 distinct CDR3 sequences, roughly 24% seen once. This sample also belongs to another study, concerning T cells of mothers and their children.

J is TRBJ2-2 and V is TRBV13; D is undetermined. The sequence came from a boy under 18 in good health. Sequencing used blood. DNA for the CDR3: TGTGCCAGCAGCTTTGCCACAACCGGGGAGCTGTTTTTT. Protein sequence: CASSFATTGELFF.